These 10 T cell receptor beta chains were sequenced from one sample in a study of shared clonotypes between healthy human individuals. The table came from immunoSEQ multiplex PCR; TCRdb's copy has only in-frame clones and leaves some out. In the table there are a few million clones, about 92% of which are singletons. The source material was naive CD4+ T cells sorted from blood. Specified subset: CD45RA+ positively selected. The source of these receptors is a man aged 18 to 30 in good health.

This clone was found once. This CDR3 reads CASSLVSVGSTDTQYF. The CDR3 DNA follows: TGTGCCAGCAGCTTAGTCAGCGTGGGGAGCACAGATACGCAGTATTTT. The chain employs TRBV7-2 and TRBJ2-3; D call uncertain. CDR1 and CDR2 (germline): SGHTA, FQGNSA. The V and J ends lost 1 base and 0 bases respectively, with 11 bases between them. The CDR3 is 16 residues long.

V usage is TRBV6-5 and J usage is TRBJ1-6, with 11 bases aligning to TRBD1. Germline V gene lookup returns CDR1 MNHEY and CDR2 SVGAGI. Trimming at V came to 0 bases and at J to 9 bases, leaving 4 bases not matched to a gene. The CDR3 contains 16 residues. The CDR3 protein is CASSYSRGTGGSPLHF. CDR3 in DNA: TGTGCCAGCAGTTACTCGAGGGGGACAGGGGGTTCACCCCTCCACTTT.

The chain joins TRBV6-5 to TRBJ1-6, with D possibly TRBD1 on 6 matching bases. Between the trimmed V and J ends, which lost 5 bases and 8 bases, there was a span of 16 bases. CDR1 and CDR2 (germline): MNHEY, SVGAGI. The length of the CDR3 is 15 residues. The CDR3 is CASSRGDKNHSPLHF. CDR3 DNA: TGTGCCAGCAGTCGCGGGGACAAGAACCATTCACCCCTCCACTTT.

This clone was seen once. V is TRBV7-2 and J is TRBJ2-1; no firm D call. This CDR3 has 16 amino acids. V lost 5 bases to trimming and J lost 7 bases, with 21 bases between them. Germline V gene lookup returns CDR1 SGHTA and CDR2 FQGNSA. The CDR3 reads CASSPGGASRRNEQFF. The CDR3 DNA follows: TGTGCCAGCAGCCCCGGCGGAGCCTCCCGAAGGAATGAGCAGTTCTTC.

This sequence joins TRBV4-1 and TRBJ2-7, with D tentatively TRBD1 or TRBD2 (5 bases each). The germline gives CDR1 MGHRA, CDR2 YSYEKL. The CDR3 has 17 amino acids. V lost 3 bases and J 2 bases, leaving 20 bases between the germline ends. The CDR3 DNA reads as TGCGCCAGCAGCCATCCCCCGGGGACGGTCGGTCCCTACGAGCAGTACTTC. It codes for CASSHPPGTVGPYEQYF.

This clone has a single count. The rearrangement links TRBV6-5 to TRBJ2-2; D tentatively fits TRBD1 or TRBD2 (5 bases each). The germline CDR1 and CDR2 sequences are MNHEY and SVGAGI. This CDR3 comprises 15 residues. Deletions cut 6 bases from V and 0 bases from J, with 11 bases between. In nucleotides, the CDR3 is TGTGCCAGCAGGGGACGAACCGCGAACACCGGGGAGCTGTTTTTT. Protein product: CASRGRTANTGELFF.

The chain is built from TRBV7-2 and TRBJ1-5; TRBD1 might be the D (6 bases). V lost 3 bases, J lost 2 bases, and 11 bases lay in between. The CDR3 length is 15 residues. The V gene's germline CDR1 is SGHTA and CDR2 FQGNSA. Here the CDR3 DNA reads TGTGCCAGCAGCTTTGGGGGGCTAGGCAATCAGCCCCAGCATTTT. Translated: CASSFGGLGNQPQHF.

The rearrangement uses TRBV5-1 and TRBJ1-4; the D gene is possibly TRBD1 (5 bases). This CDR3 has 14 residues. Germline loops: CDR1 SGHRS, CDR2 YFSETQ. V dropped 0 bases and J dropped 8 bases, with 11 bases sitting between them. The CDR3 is CASSLGGIREKLFF. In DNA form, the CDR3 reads TGCGCCAGCAGCTTGGGGGGGATAAGGGAAAAACTGTTTTTT.

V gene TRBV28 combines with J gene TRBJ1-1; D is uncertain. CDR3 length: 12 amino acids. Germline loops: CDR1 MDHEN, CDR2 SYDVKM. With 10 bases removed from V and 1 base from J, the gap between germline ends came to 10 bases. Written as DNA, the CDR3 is TGTGCCATGGGAGGAACGAACACTGAAGCTTTCTTT. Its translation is CAMGGTNTEAFF.

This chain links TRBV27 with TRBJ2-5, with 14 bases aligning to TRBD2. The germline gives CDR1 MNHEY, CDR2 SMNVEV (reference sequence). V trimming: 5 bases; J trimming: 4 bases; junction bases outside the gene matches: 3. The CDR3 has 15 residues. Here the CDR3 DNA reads TGTGCCAGCAGTAAAGGGACTAGCGGGAGAGAGACCCAGTACTTC. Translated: CASSKGTSGRETQYF.